This T cell receptor beta chain was captured in a study of graft-versus-host responses after intestinal transplantation. Study-level information: Following induction with anti-thymocyte globulin, all recipients were given tacrolimus and steroids for two to four years.

The data were produced by immunoSEQ multiplex PCR, yet TCRdb's version contains in-frame clones alone and is incomplete. The sample yields some 8,000 clones, 85% to 95% seen once. The table lists this clone with a few counts. The sample in question was PBMCs, obtained just over 30 days after intestinal transplant. This receptor was taken from a human patient who received an intestinal transplant, so some T cells may come from the graft donor.

CDR3 coding DNA: TGTGCCAGCAGCGTAGGGTGGAATCAGCCCCAGCATTTT. Amino acids: CASSVGWNQPQHF. V and J are TRBV9 and TRBJ1-5; no definite D call. In germline, CDR1 is SGDLS, CDR2 YYNGEE. The V end was cut by 0 bases, the J end by 4 bases, with 5 bases between. This CDR3 region has 13 residues.